This TCR beta chain appears in the sequencing data of a study of T-cell reconstitution after alpha-beta-depleted transplantation in children. Trimming shortened V by 5 bases and J by 4 bases, and 13 bases separated the two germline ends. This CDR3 region has 14 residues. A few counts support this clonotype. Unique molecular identifiers were used in preparing the TCRbeta library. TCRdb passed the PCR reads through MiXCR, listing each CDR3 protein once. This sample carries hundreds of thousands of distinct CDR3 sequences, around 20% of them seen once, and the ten largest clones take 3.3%. The chain joins TRBV12-3 or TRBV12-4 to TRBJ2-3, with D unclear. The receptor comes from a human donor who donated a stem cell graft to a child with acute lymphoblastic leukemia. Sequenced material: PBMCs from the stem cell graft donor, taken from the stem cell graft. As DNA, the CDR3 is TGTGCCAGCAGTATCTACGGCATCGCAGATACGCAGTATTTT. This codes for CASSIYGIADTQYF.